This T cell receptor beta chain originates from a study of blood T cells in healthy people across ages. A second PCR of roughly 7 to 11 cycles used a sample-barcoded 5' primer and a J-beta primer mix. From each sample, at least 2.5 million paired-end reads containing CDR3 were obtained. TCRdb independently ran MiXCR on the 5' RACE reads; one entry per CDR3 protein. The table lists approximately 2,000,000 distinct CDR3 sequences, 39% of them singletons. Germline CDR1 MDHEN, CDR2 SYDVKM. Trimming at V came to 5 bases and at J to 11 bases, leaving 13 bases not matched to a gene. This CDR3 has 14 amino acids.

This receptor was identified in a human donor in good health. The chain links TRBV28 to TRBJ2-5; 8 bases agree with TRBD1. Sequencing input: blood. This CDR3 reads CASSARDRFYGQYF. The CDR3 nucleotides are TGTGCCAGCAGTGCGCGGGACAGGTTCTACGGGCAGTACTTC.